These 29 T cell receptor beta chains originate from one sample sequenced in a study of blood T cells in healthy people across ages. A sample-barcoded 5' primer and a J-beta primer mix were used in a second PCR of roughly 7 to 12 cycles. TCRdb fed the 5' RACE reads into MiXCR, producing one record per CDR3 protein. Of about 830,000 distinct CDR3 sequences listed, 55% to 65% are singletons. The material sequenced was blood. The receptors shown here come from a man younger than 45 in good health.

Concerning this clonotype itself: This may come from a read error, since a much larger clone is one base off. J is TRBJ2-1 and V is TRBV7-2; D is possibly TRBD1 (5 bases). V was shortened by 0 bases and J by 9 bases, with 9 bases between the two germline ends. The CDR3 totals 13 residues. The germline gives CDR1 SGHTA, CDR2 FQGNSA. The DNA for the CDR3 is TGTACCAGCAGCTTAGCAGGGGCGGTTGAGCAGTTCTTC. Protein: CTSSLAGAVEQFF.

This chain links TRBV6-2 or TRBV6-3 with TRBJ2-4; 11 nucleotides align to TRBD2. Judging by the DNA end, TRBJ2-5 fits better; the J call may be wrong. CDR3 length: 15 amino acids. Germline CDR1 and CDR2: MNHEY and SVGEGT. CDR3 loop: CASSYPTSGVETQYF. The DNA for the CDR3 is TGTGCCAGCAGTTATCCGACTAGCGGGGTGGAGACCCAGTACTTC.

With regard to this clonotype: An end of the junction differs from the germline gene, which may be a read error. This chain uses TRBV15 with TRBJ2-1; TRBD2 aligns across 7 bases. Germline CDR1 reads LNHNV; CDR2 reads YYDKDF (reference sequence). The CDR3 has 15 amino acids. DNA of the CDR3: TGTGCCACCAGCACACGACTAGCCCTCTACAGTGAGCAGTTCTTC. The encoded protein is CATSTRLALYSEQFF.

This sequence joins TRBV7-3 and TRBJ2-1; D perhaps matches TRBD1 (6 bases). The CDR3 runs 14 residues. V was shortened by 5 bases and J by 5 bases, with 13 bases between the two germline ends. In germline, CDR1 is SGHTA, CDR2 FQGTGA. CDR3 DNA sequence: TGTGCCAGCAGCCAAGTAACAGGGAACAATGAGCAGTTCTTC. It translates to CASSQVTGNNEQFF. The variable domain in full, completed from reference TRBV7-3 and TRBJ2-1, reads GAGVSQTPSNKVTEKGKYVELRCDPISGHTALYWYRQSLGQGPEFLIYFQGTGAADDSGLPNDRFFAVRPEGSVSTLKIQRTERGDSAVYLCASSQVTGNNEQFFGPGTRLTVL.

The chain combines TRBV2 with TRBJ2-6, with 7 bases fitting TRBD1. The CDR3 has 12 amino acids. Germline V gene data show CDR1 as SNHLY and CDR2 as FYNNEI. V was pared by 1 base and J by 15 bases, with 3 bases of the junction left unmatched. CDR3 in amino acids: CASSEDRGDLTF. DNA of the CDR3: TGTGCCAGCAGTGAAGACAGGGGTGACCTGACTTTC. Filled out from reference TRBV2 and TRBJ2-6, the complete variable domain reads EPEVTQTPSHQVTQMGQEVILRCVPISNHLYFYWYRQILGQKVEFLVSFYNNEISEKSEIFDDQFSVERPDGSNFTLKIRSTKLEDSAMYFCASSEDRGDLTFGAGSRLTVL.

The chain couples TRBV14 to TRBJ2-5, with a possible D match to TRBD2 (6 bases). Trimming took off 1 base at V and 11 bases at J, with 26 bases between the two ends. The CDR3 spans 17 residues. The germline V gene has CDR1 SGHDN and CDR2 FVKESK. The CDR3 coding sequence is TGTGCCAGCAGCCAAGGCCTCGGCGGTGGACTACTAAGTGAGCAGTACTTC. Translated: CASSQGLGGGLLSEQYF.

The chain links TRBV4-3 to TRBJ2-5; weak D call: TRBD2 (6 bases). Germline V gene data show CDR1 as LGHNA and CDR2 as YSLEER. The CDR3 length is 16 residues. Trimming left V 0 bases short and J 11 bases short, with 22 bases between. The CDR3 DNA reads TGCGCCAGCAGCCAAGATACCGGAGGGCGCGGTGGTGGTCAGTACTTC. This encodes CASSQDTGGRGGGQYF.

Only a few counts were recorded for this clonotype. The chain links TRBV20-1 to TRBJ2-4; 9 bases are a match to TRBD1. With V trimmed by 1 base and J by 1 base, 20 bases remained unmatched. Germline lookup yields CDR1 DFQATT and CDR2 SNEGSKA (reference sequence). CDR3 length: 21 residues. The CDR3 region has the DNA TGCAGTGCTAGAGCCCTGGTTCCTCGGGACAGGGTGTCTCAGGCCAAAAACATTCAGTACTTC. This sequence encodes CSARALVPRDRVSQAKNIQYF.

This clonotype was seen more than once but under ten times. The rearrangement links TRBV29-1 to TRBJ2-6; D unresolved. Germline loops: CDR1 SQVTM, CDR2 ANQGSEA. The V and J ends lost 2 bases and 2 bases respectively, with 13 bases between them. The CDR3 covers 16 residues. In DNA form, the CDR3 reads TGCAGCGTTGAACCCGGGTACAGCGCTGGGGCCAACGTCCTGACTTTC. Amino acids: CSVEPGYSAGANVLTF.

The rearrangement uses TRBV7-3 and TRBJ1-2; 7 nucleotides match TRBD1. CDR1 is SGHTA, CDR2 FQGTGA, per germline. The V segment lost 5 bases and the J segment 5 bases; nucleotides outside the gene matches: 11. This CDR3 has 15 residues. CDR3 in DNA: TGTGCCAGCAGCATCTCGGGACAGTCGCCGTATGGCTACACCTTC. It translates to CASSISGQSPYGYTF.

The CDR3 loop is CASSKANLGYTF. The CDR3 nucleotides are TGTGCCAGCAGCAAAGCAAACCTTGGCTACACCTTC. The V gene is TRBV21-1, the J gene TRBJ1-2. TRBV21-1 is deemed a pseudogene. The CDR3 has 12 residues.

The chain's CDR3 is CASSPYDEQFF. The CDR3 DNA is TGTGCCAGCAGTCCCTATGATGAGCAGTTCTTC. The genes are TRBV6-6 and TRBJ2-1; D unresolved. Germline CDR1 and CDR2: MNHNY and SVGAGI (reference sequence). This CDR3 has 11 residues. V was cut by 5 bases and J by 8 bases, with 7 bases left in between.

The chain recombines TRBV10-3 with TRBJ2-5, with a possible D match to TRBD1 (6 bases). Trimming stripped 6 bases from V and 1 base from J, with 9 bases between. Germline lookup yields CDR1 ENHRY and CDR2 SYGVKD. This CDR3 is built from 13 residues. Here the CDR3 DNA reads TGTGCCATCAGACAGGGCCTCCAAGAGACCCAGTACTTC. It translates to CAIRQGLQETQYF.

This CDR3 reads CASSFFRGSQETQYF. The CDR3 DNA reads as TGTGCCAGCAGTTTCTTCCGGGGTAGTCAAGAGACCCAGTACTTC. This chain joins TRBV12-3 or TRBV12-4 and TRBJ2-5; possibly TRBD2 for D (5 bases). Between the trimmed V and J ends, which lost 3 bases and 2 bases, there was a span of 13 bases. The CDR3 sequence is 15 residues long.

This clonotype was seen a handful of times. This chain connects TRBV4-2 to TRBJ2-1, with D possibly matching TRBD2 (5 bases). Trimming pared 0 bases from V and 5 bases from J, leaving 14 bases between. Germline V gene sequence: CDR1 LGHNA, CDR2 YNFKEQ. This CDR3 is 16 amino acids long. Here the CDR3 reads CASSQDLGVSHNEQFF. The CDR3 DNA sequence: TGTGCCAGCAGCCAAGACCTCGGGGTTTCCCACAATGAGCAGTTCTTC.

This clonotype was seen many times. The gene calls are TRBV29-1 and TRBJ2-1; 10 nucleotides agree with TRBD2. CDR1 and CDR2 from the germline V gene are SQVTM and ANQGSEA. The CDR3 length is 14 residues. The trim removed 2 bases at V and 4 bases at J, leaving 2 bases unmatched. In DNA, the CDR3 is TGCAGCGTTGAAATAGCGGGGGGTTACAATGAGCAGTTCTTC. As protein: CSVEIAGGYNEQFF.

This clonotype turned up a few times. The chain carries TRBV13 and TRBJ2-1, with 11 bases that match TRBD2. Germline V gene data show CDR1 as PRHDT and CDR2 as FYEKMQ (reference sequence). The trim removed 10 bases at V and 6 bases at J, leaving 8 bases unmatched. The CDR3 sequence is 14 residues long. CDR3 residues: CATTGLAEINEQFF. CDR3 sequence (DNA): TGTGCCACGACGGGACTAGCGGAAATCAATGAGCAGTTCTTC. The variable domain in full, completed from reference TRBV13 and TRBJ2-1, reads AAGVIQSPRHLIKEKRETATLKCYPIPRHDTVYWYQQGPGQDPQFLISFYEKMQSDKGSIPDRFSAQQFSDYHSELNMSSLELGDSALYFCATTGLAEINEQFFGPGTRLTVL.

This sequence joins TRBV27 and TRBJ1-1; D is perhaps TRBD1 (5 bases). The CDR3 extends over 14 amino acids. Germline V gene sequence: CDR1 MNHEY, CDR2 SMNVEV (reference sequence). V was shortened by 6 bases and J by 3 bases, with 14 bases between the two germline ends. The DNA for the CDR3 is TGTGCCAGCAGAGACCCGACAGAATACACTGAAGCTTTCTTT. It codes for CASRDPTEYTEAFF.

The genes are TRBV15 and TRBJ2-7, with D perhaps matching TRBD1 (6 bases). CDR3 length equals 15 residues. Trimming left V 3 bases short and J 1 base short, with 13 bases between. CDR1 and CDR2 (germline): LNHNV, YYDKDF (reference sequence). The CDR3 reads CATSRDTGTSYEQYF. The DNA for the CDR3 is TGTGCCACCAGCAGGGACACCGGGACATCCTACGAGCAGTACTTC. The full variable domain, its missing parts supplied by reference TRBV15 and TRBJ2-7, is DAMVIQNPRYQVTQFGKPVTLSCSQTLNHNVMYWYQQKSSQAPKLLFHYYDKDFNNEADTPDNFQSRRPNTSFCFLDIRSPGLGDTAMYLCATSRDTGTSYEQYFGPGTRLTVT.

V is TRBV28 and J is TRBJ2-3, with 10 nucleotides matching TRBD2. The CDR3 is 14 amino acids. Germline lookup yields CDR1 MDHEN and CDR2 SYDVKM. V lost 8 bases and J lost 2; bases outside the gene matches: 4. The CDR3 protein is CASQRGGNTDTQYF. The CDR3 bases are TGTGCCAGCCAGCGGGGGGGAAACACAGATACGCAGTATTTT.

The V gene is TRBV11-1, the J gene TRBJ2-3, with 7 bases matching TRBD2. Trimming at V came to 8 bases and at J to 3 bases, leaving 11 bases not matched to a gene. The CDR3 extends over 15 amino acids. Germline V CDR1 and CDR2: SGHAT, FQDESV (reference sequence). The CDR3 DNA sequence: TGTGCCAGCGGGCCCTATTCAGCGGGGACAGATACGCAGTATTTT. Its protein is CASGPYSAGTDTQYF.

The chain couples TRBV18 to TRBJ2-7, with TRBD1 matching over 11 bases. After removal of 4 bases from V and 5 bases from J, the junction contained 1 base not matched to a gene. Germline CDR1 reads KGHSH; CDR2 reads LQKENI. The CDR3 sequence is 13 residues long. The CDR3 here is CASSRDRGNEQYF. As DNA, the CDR3 is TGTGCCAGCTCACGGGACAGGGGGAACGAGCAGTACTTC.

The rearrangement links TRBV20-1 to TRBJ2-6; no reliable D call. Germline assignment: CDR1 DFQATT and CDR2 SNEGSKA (reference sequence). The V end was cut by 6 bases, the J end by 0 bases, with 3 bases between. CDR3 length: 12 residues. The CDR3 DNA sequence: TGCAGTGCCCCCTCTGGGGCCAACGTCCTGACTTTC. This codes for CSAPSGANVLTF.

This chain joins TRBV14 and TRBJ1-2; 7 bases map to TRBD1. The trim removed 0 bases at V and 6 bases at J, leaving 4 bases unmatched. Germline CDR1 and CDR2: SGHDN and FVKESK. CDR3 size: 14 residues. The CDR3 DNA follows: TGTGCCAGCAGCCAAGAAGAAGGGGGCCATGGCTACACCTTC. This sequence encodes CASSQEEGGHGYTF.

The chain employs TRBV20-1 and TRBJ2-7; 11 bases are a match to TRBD1. This CDR3 has 14 residues. Germline V lookup: CDR1 DFQATT, CDR2 SNEGSKA (reference sequence). J gave up 5 bases and V 6 bases, and 9 bases lay outside the gene matches. The CDR3, as DNA: TGCAGTGCAATCCGGGACAGGGGGTCAAACGAGCAGTACTTC. It is translated as CSAIRDRGSNEQYF.

This clonotype was counted a single time. The chain links TRBV6-2 or TRBV6-3 to TRBJ1-4; D gene ambiguous. The CDR3 is 15 amino acids. The ends were cut back, 1 base at V and 0 bases at J, with 6 bases in the middle. In germline, CDR1 is MNHEY, CDR2 SVGEGT. In nucleotides, the CDR3 is TGTGCCAGCAGTTACTTGGATGCAACTAATGAAAAACTGTTTTTT. It yields the protein CASSYLDATNEKLFF.

The rearrangement joins TRBV4-2 to TRBJ2-3; D remains ambiguous. CDR1 and CDR2 from the germline V gene are LGHNA and YNFKEQ. This CDR3 spans 13 amino acids. V shed 4 bases and J shed 8 bases, with 13 bases lying between them. The CDR3 protein is CASSLPERGTQYF. The CDR3 nucleotides read TGTGCCAGCAGCCTCCCCGAGCGAGGTACGCAGTATTTT.

This clonotype was detected only a few times. This chain connects TRBV7-2 to TRBJ2-7, with D possibly TRBD2 on 7 matching bases. Germline CDR1 SGHTA, CDR2 FQGNSA. CDR3 length: 16 amino acids. The V end was cut by 3 bases, the J end by 2 bases, with 17 bases between. The CDR3 region is CASSLSAGAGTYEQYF. CDR3 bases: TGTGCCAGCAGCTTGAGCGCGGGGGCCGGAACCTACGAGCAGTACTTC.

The chain employs TRBV12-3 or TRBV12-4 and TRBJ1-5; D gene ambiguous. Trimming shortened V by 5 bases and J by 2 bases, and 10 bases separated the two germline ends. The CDR3 has 14 residues. In DNA form, the CDR3 reads TGTGCCAGCAGTCTGTCGACTGGCAATCAGCCCCAGCATTTT. This gives the protein CASSLSTGNQPQHF.